A selection of T cell receptor beta chains follows, all from one sample in a study of blood T cells in healthy people across ages. Via MiXCR, TCRdb re-called the 5' RACE reads, giving one row per CDR3 protein. The data show over 1,500,000 distinct CDR3 sequences, with roughly 52% seen just once and around 2.1% held by the top ten. Sample: blood. These receptors were obtained from a woman aged 40 to 55 in good health. Both conserved end residues are part of each CDR3. D genes are given only for firm matches. Rows may omit the clone size; those that give it use once, few, many or a size class.

- - TRBJ2-1 TRBV4-2 18 CASSQSLRGVSSYNEQFF TGTGCCAGCAGCCAATCTCTTAGGGGGGTGAGCTCCTACAATGAGCAGTTCTTC
- once TRBJ1-2 TRBV6-5 14 CASCVVGASYGYTF TGTGCCAGCTGCGTTGTGGGGGCGAGCTATGGCTACACCTTC
- - TRBJ2-5 TRBV29-1 14 CSVGFSRVGETQYF TGCAGCGTTGGTTTCTCCAGGGTGGGAGAGACCCAGTACTTC
- - TRBJ2-5 TRBV18 14 CASSRRGQEETQYF TGTGCCAGCTCACGGAGAGGTCAGGAAGAGACCCAGTACTTC
- - TRBJ1-1 TRBV7-3 12 CASSFIGGEAFF TGTGCCAGTAGCTTCATCGGCGGCGAAGCTTTCTTT
- few TRBJ2-7 TRBV27 13 CASTSLGGYEQYF TGTGCCAGCACCTCCTTGGGGGGTTACGAGCAGTACTTC
- - TRBJ2-1 TRBV12-3/TRBV12-4 16 CASSFAAGSSYNEQFF TGTGCCAGCAGTTTTGCGGCGGGGAGCTCCTACAATGAGCAGTTCTTC
TRBD2 few TRBJ2-7 TRBV6-2/TRBV6-3 16 CASSYHGLAGAYEQYF TGTGCCAGCAGTTACCACGGACTAGCGGGGGCCTACGAGCAGTACTTC
TRBD2 few TRBJ2-3 TRBV11-2 17 CASSSPPAGGSTDTQYF TGTGCCAGCAGCTCCCCCCCGGCGGGGGGGAGCACAGATACGCAGTATTTT
TRBD1 few TRBJ2-5 TRBV6-6 13 CASKKDRGKTQYF TGTGCCAGCAAAAAGGACAGGGGAAAGACCCAGTACTTC
TRBD1 - TRBJ1-5 TRBV4-2 15 CASSGGRQGETPQHF TGTGCCAGCAGCGGGGGCCGACAGGGGGAAACCCCCCAGCATTTT
TRBD1 - TRBJ1-5 TRBV20-1 13 CSASNRGDQPQHF TGCAGTGCAAGTAACAGGGGGGATCAGCCCCAGCATTTT
TRBD1 - TRBJ1-2 TRBV7-9 15 CASSLEGQGAPGYTF TGTGCCAGCAGCTTAGAGGGACAGGGGGCGCCTGGCTACACCTTC
- - TRBJ2-5 TRBV28 17 CASSYAPGRPYRETQYF TGTGCCAGCAGTTACGCCCCGGGGCGCCCGTATCGGGAGACCCAGTACTTC
TRBD2 - TRBJ2-5 TRBV7-2 15 CASSTAPLAAHEQYF TGTGCCAGCAGCACGGCGCCACTAGCGGCACACGAGCAATACTTC
- few TRBJ2-5 TRBV7-2 14 CASSLALRAETQYF TGTGCCAGCAGCTTAGCGTTGCGGGCAGAGACCCAGTACTTC
TRBD1 few TRBJ2-5 TRBV11-1 15 CASSFRDREQETQYF TGTGCCAGCAGCTTCCGAGACAGGGAACAAGAGACCCAGTACTTC
TRBD2 few TRBJ2-1 TRBV7-2 15 CASSPLRGGRNEQFF TGTGCCAGCAGCCCTCTACGGGGGGGGCGGAATGAGCAGTTCTTC
- - TRBJ1-6 TRBV6-5 14 CASYDTGMNSPLHF TGTGCCAGCTACGATACAGGGATGAATTCACCCCTCCACTTT
- - TRBJ2-3 TRBV7-6 18 CASSLGVGGRTSTDTQYF TGTGCCAGCAGCTTAGGGGTCGGCGGTCGAACTAGCACAGATACGCAGTATTTT
- - TRBJ1-2 TRBV6-5 13 CASSNGVNYGYTF TGTGCCAGCAGTAACGGGGTTAACTATGGCTACACCTTC
- - TRBJ2-1 TRBV27 16 CASTPWDQTGYNEQFF TGTGCCAGCACCCCCTGGGACCAGACGGGGTACAATGAGCAGTTCTTC
TRBD2 once TRBJ2-7 TRBV28 16 CASSLSSGGRNYEQYF TGTGCCAGCAGTTTATCTTCGGGGGGACGGAACTACGAGCAGTACTTC
TRBD2 few TRBJ2-3 TRBV11-2 15 CASSPQRGGLDTQYF TGTGCCAGCAGCCCCCAGCGGGGGGGCCTCGATACGCAGTATTTT
TRBD1 - TRBJ2-5 TRBV12-3/TRBV12-4 15 CANRRDRRYQETQYF TGTGCCAACCGCCGGGACAGACGATACCAAGAGACCCAGTACTTC
- - TRBJ1-4 TRBV21-1 16 CASSKWEVRGREKLFF TGTGCCAGCAGCAAATGGGAGGTTAGGGGGCGAGAAAAACTGTTTTTT
- few TRBJ1-1 TRBV5-5 13 CASSHTRDTEAFF TGTGCCAGCAGCCATACAAGGGACACTGAAGCTTTCTTT
- - TRBJ1-6 TRBV28 15 CASTYGGGNNSPLHF TGTGCCAGCACCTACGGTGGGGGTAATAATTCACCCCTCCACTTT
- - TRBJ1-4 TRBV6-2/TRBV6-3 15 CASSYSRAGNEKLFF TGTGCCAGCAGTTACTCTAGGGCTGGCAACGAAAAACTGTTTTTT
- - TRBJ2-5 TRBV29-1 12 CSANGVQETQYF TGCAGCGCCAACGGCGTCCAAGAGACCCAGTACTTC
TRBD1 - TRBJ1-6 TRBV9 21 CASSARPRDRGGNSYNSPLHF TGTGCCAGCAGCGCCCGCCCTCGGGACAGGGGAGGGAACTCCTATAATTCACCCCTCCACTTT
- - TRBJ2-3 TRBV20-1 14 CSAGLPRTPPTQYF TGCAGTGCCGGCCTCCCGCGGACCCCCCCGACGCAGTATTTT
- few TRBJ2-7 TRBV6-1 12 CATRADSYEQYF TGTGCCACGAGGGCGGACTCCTACGAGCAGTACTTC
- - TRBJ2-5 TRBV3-1 14 CASSQGTHQETQYF TGTGCCAGCAGCCAAGGGACACACCAAGAGACCCAGTACTTC
TRBD2 - TRBJ2-1 TRBV24-1 19 CATSDSLISGDSAYNEQFF TGTGCCACCAGTGATTCGTTGATTAGCGGGGACTCAGCCTACAATGAGCAGTTCTTC
- few TRBJ2-5 TRBV7-3 14 CASSLTRDGETQYF TGTGCCAGCAGCTTGACCAGGGACGGGGAGACCCAGTACTTC
- few TRBJ2-3 TRBV4-3 17 CASSQENRAFSTDTQYF TGCGCCAGCAGCCAAGAGAACAGAGCCTTTAGCACAGATACGCAGTATTTT
TRBD2 few TRBJ2-3 TRBV6-2/TRBV6-3 16 CASIGQLAGTGDTQYF TGTGCCAGCATCGGGCAACTAGCGGGGACCGGAGATACGCAGTATTTT
TRBD1 few TRBJ1-2 TRBV6-5 15 CASSPRTGTVYGYTF TGTGCCAGCAGTCCCCGGACAGGAACGGTCTATGGCTACACCTTC
TRBD2 - TRBJ2-7 TRBV7-9 14 CASSFPGLAREQYF TGTGCCAGCAGCTTCCCCGGACTAGCGCGCGAGCAGTACTTC
- - TRBJ2-5 TRBV20-1 14 CSARDFGSQETQYF TGCAGTGCTAGAGATTTTGGGAGCCAAGAGACCCAGTACTTC
- - TRBJ2-1 TRBV7-3 15 CASSLTGSDGHEQFF TGTGCCAGCAGCTTGACAGGCTCTGACGGCCATGAGCAGTTCTTC
- - TRBJ2-7 TRBV10-3 14 CAIREDRVGYEQYF TGTGCCATCAGGGAGGACAGAGTTGGATACGAGCAGTACTTC
- - TRBJ2-1 TRBV24-1 12 CATSRGNNEQFF TGTGCCACCAGTCGAGGGAACAATGAGCAGTTCTTC
TRBD1 few TRBJ2-7 TRBV6-1 13 CASSEDRGYEQYF TGTGCCAGCAGTGAGGACAGGGGCTACGAGCAGTACTTC
TRBD2 - TRBJ2-4 TRBV3-1 16 CASSPRQRGGKNIQYF TGTGCCAGCAGCCCCCGACAGCGCGGGGGCAAAAACATTCAGTACTTC
TRBD1 once TRBJ2-1 TRBV9 16 CATSPIPGQGYNEQFF TGTGCCACCAGCCCGATTCCGGGACAGGGTTACAATGAGCAGTTCTTC
- - TRBJ2-7 TRBV7-2 13 CASSDQFWGEQYF TGTGCCAGCAGCGACCAATTCTGGGGGGAGCAGTACTTC
- few TRBJ1-5 TRBV5-1 15 CASSFGQGINQPQHF TGCGCCAGCAGCTTCGGGCAGGGCATCAATCAGCCCCAGCATTTT
- - TRBJ2-1 TRBV6-6 15 CAGSYVQGSYNEQFF TGTGCCGGCAGTTACGTCCAGGGGTCCTACAATGAGCAGTTCTTC
TRBD1 - TRBJ2-7 TRBV20-1 16 CSARDPSQGVGDEQYF TGCAGTGCTAGAGATCCCTCCCAGGGGGTAGGAGACGAGCAGTACTTC
TRBD1 - TRBJ2-3 TRBV5-1 16 CASSLPGQGGSDTQYF TGCGCCAGCAGCTTACCGGGACAGGGGGGGTCAGATACGCAGTATTTT
- - TRBJ2-6 TRBV9 15 CASSVSYSGANVLTF TGTGCCAGCAGCGTGTCCTATTCTGGGGCCAACGTCCTGACTTTC